Below are 30 T cell receptor beta chains sequenced from a single sample in a study of cytotoxic CD8 clonotypes in ibrutinib-treated CLL. Profiling relied on immunoSEQ multiplex PCR, and the TCRdb table lists in-frame clones only, not all of them. Of just over 200,000 clones in the sample, more than 75% were seen once. The sample was PBMCs, taken after 12 months of ibrutinib treatment. These receptors originate from a human donor with chronic lymphocytic leukemia.

By proportion, this clone is medium-sized. The chain recombines TRBV4-1 with TRBJ2-2; unclear D gene. V was cut by 1 base and J by 3 bases, with 15 bases left in between. Germline CDR1 reads MGHRA; CDR2 reads YSYEKL. The CDR3 spans 17 residues. The CDR3 coding sequence is TGCGCCAGCAGCCAAGCCCTTCCTCCGACGCACACCGGGGAGCTGTTTTTT. Amino acid sequence: CASSQALPPTHTGELFF.

This chain connects TRBV15 to TRBJ2-4; D tentatively reads TRBD1 or TRBD2 (6 bases each). The CDR3 extends over 15 amino acids. Per the germline V gene, CDR1 is LNHNV and CDR2 is YYDKDF (reference sequence). V dropped 8 bases and J dropped 8 bases, with 22 bases sitting between them. CDR3 protein: CATQREGGAPDIQYF. CDR3 sequence (DNA): TGTGCCACCCAAAGAGAGGGGGGCGCCCCGGACATTCAGTACTTC.

V usage is TRBV30 and J usage is TRBJ1-5; 11 bases agree with TRBD1. With 2 bases clipped from V and 0 bases from J, the junction kept 6 bases outside the gene matches. This CDR3 is 17 amino acids long. Germline lookup yields CDR1 GTSNPN and CDR2 SVGIG (reference sequence). The CDR3 here is CAWSPGQGELSNQPQHF. The CDR3 DNA is TGTGCCTGGAGTCCGGGACAGGGGGAACTTAGCAATCAGCCCCAGCATTTT.

The chain recombines TRBV6-5 with TRBJ2-3; D may correspond to TRBD1 or TRBD2 (7 bases each). Germline V gene data show CDR1 as MNHEY and CDR2 as SVGAGI. Trimming pared 2 bases from V and 6 bases from J, leaving 15 bases between. The CDR3 extends over 15 amino acids. CDR3: CASSYTVQGGDTQYF. CDR3 DNA: TGTGCCAGCAGTTACACGGTGCAGGGGGGGGATACGCAGTATTTT.

The rearrangement joins TRBV11-2 to TRBJ1-2, with TRBD1 matching 9 bases. Germline lookup yields CDR1 SGHAT and CDR2 FQNNGV. Unmatched junction bases numbered 6, after V lost 5 bases and J lost 8 bases. CDR3 length: 13 amino acids. CDR3 nucleotides: TGTGCCAGCAGCGCCGGGACAGGGAGAGGCTACACCTTC. The encoded protein is CASSAGTGRGYTF.

V and J are TRBV7-9 and TRBJ1-2, with 10 bases identical to TRBD1. The germline V gene encodes CDR1 SEHNR and CDR2 FQNEAQ (reference sequence). There are 17 residues in the CDR3. The ends lost 7 bases at V and 4 bases at J; junction bases unmatched: 15. The CDR3 sequence: CASTMRTGGNRGYGYTF. The DNA for the CDR3 is TGTGCCAGCACCATGAGGACAGGGGGGAATCGGGGCTATGGCTACACCTTC.

There are a few counts of this clone. Other DNA sequences from this sample encode an identical CDR3 as well. The chain uses TRBV27 and TRBJ2-5, with 11 positions matching TRBD1. The CDR3 is made up of 13 amino acids. Trimming removed 8 bases from V and 5 bases from J; junction bases left unmatched: 4. Per germline, CDR1 MNHEY and CDR2 SMNVEV (reference sequence). CDR3 DNA: TGTGCCAGCGGGACAGGGGGGAGTGAGACCCAGTACTTC. Protein: CASGTGGSETQYF.

The chain is built from TRBV11-2 and TRBJ2-3; D gene ambiguous. Deletions cut 0 bases from V and 2 bases from J, with 6 bases between. The CDR3 extends over 14 amino acids. Germline CDR1 reads SGHAT; CDR2 reads FQNNGV. The CDR3 DNA reads as TGTGCCAGCAGCTTAGACGCCCCCACAGATACGCAGTATTTT. Its translation is CASSLDAPTDTQYF.

A remark on this clone: With a much larger clone just one base away, this may be a read error. CDR3 protein: CASGQRRQPDTQYF. CDR3 coding DNA: TGCGCCAGCGGCCAACGAAGGCAGCCAGATACGCAGTATTTT. The V call is TRBV4-1, the J call TRBJ2-3; D gene ambiguous. Germline V gene data show CDR1 as MGHRA and CDR2 as YSYEKL. This CDR3 has 14 amino acids.

The V and J genes are TRBV7-3 and TRBJ2-1; 7 bases are shared with TRBD2. The CDR3 sequence is 14 residues long. Losses at the gene ends were 5 bases for V and 5 bases for J; bases not matched to a gene: 6. The germline V gene has CDR1 SGHTA and CDR2 FQGTGA. DNA of the CDR3: TGTGCCAGCAGCGCCGGCGGGGGAAACAATGAGCAGTTCTTC. This sequence encodes CASSAGGGNNEQFF. The whole variable domain, filled in from reference TRBV7-3 and TRBJ2-1, reads GAGVSQTPSNKVTEKGKYVELRCDPISGHTALYWYRQSLGQGPEFLIYFQGTGAADDSGLPNDRFFAVRPEGSVSTLKIQRTERGDSAVYLCASSAGGGNNEQFFGPGTRLTVL.

The rearrangement links TRBV11-2 to TRBJ2-7; the D gene is possibly TRBD2 (5 bases). There are 14 residues in the CDR3. Germline assignment: CDR1 SGHAT and CDR2 FQNNGV. The V and J ends lost 4 bases and 2 bases respectively, with 12 bases between them. In DNA form, the CDR3 reads TGTGCCAGCAGCTCCCTAGCAGAAACCTACGAGCAGTACTTC. Protein sequence: CASSSLAETYEQYF.

There are a few counts of this clone. The chain couples TRBV19 to TRBJ2-7, with TRBD1 as a possible D gene (5 bases). The CDR3 contains 15 residues. CDR1 is LNHDA, CDR2 SQIVND, per germline (reference sequence). Trimming left V 3 bases short and J 0 bases short, with 12 bases between. In DNA form, the CDR3 reads TGTGCCAGTAGTATTTCGAGACAGCCCTCCTACGAGCAGTACTTC. This encodes CASSISRQPSYEQYF. The full variable domain, its missing parts supplied by reference TRBV19 and TRBJ2-7, is DGGITQSPKYLFRKEGQNVTLSCEQNLNHDAMYWYRQDPGQGLRLIYYSQIVNDFQKGDIAEGYSVSREKKESFPLTVTSAQKNPTAFYLCASSISRQPSYEQYFGPGTRLTVT.

The chain combines TRBV27 with TRBJ2-3, with 11 nucleotides matching TRBD2. From germline, CDR1 is MNHEY and CDR2 SMNVEV (reference sequence). The CDR3 is 17 residues long. Germline trimming cut 6 bases from V and 3 bases from J; bases unmatched to any gene: 11. As DNA, the CDR3 is TGTGCCAGCAGGTCGGGTCGACTAGCGGGGTATACAGATACGCAGTATTTT. Encoded protein: CASRSGRLAGYTDTQYF.

This rearrangement joins TRBV7-9 to TRBJ1-1, with D possibly matching TRBD1 (5 bases). This CDR3 contains 15 residues. Trimming cost V 1 base and J 1 base, with 10 bases left between them. Germline CDR1 reads SEHNR; CDR2 reads FQNEAQ (reference sequence). CDR3 sequence reads: CASSLGGATNTEAFF. The CDR3 nucleotides read TGTGCCAGCAGCTTAGGGGGCGCCACGAACACTGAAGCTTTCTTT.

The rearrangement uses TRBV18 and TRBJ2-7, with no clear D. CDR1 is KGHSH, CDR2 LQKENI, per germline. CDR3 length: 13 amino acids. The ends were cut back, 4 bases at V and 3 bases at J, with 10 bases in the middle. The CDR3 sequence: CASSLVPGYEQYF. The CDR3 nucleotides read TGTGCCAGCTCACTAGTTCCCGGCTACGAGCAGTACTTC.

CDR3: CASSGKGQGIVEQYF. The DNA of the CDR3 is TGTGCCAGCTCGGGGAAAGGACAGGGAATTGTCGAGCAGTACTTC. This chain joins TRBV18 and TRBJ2-7; 8 nucleotides line up with TRBD1. This CDR3 comprises 15 residues. The germline CDR1 and CDR2 sequences are KGHSH and LQKENI. The J segment lost 6 bases and the V segment lost 6 bases, leaving 13 bases of the junction unmatched.

This chain's CDR3 is CASSSRLAANTEAFF. CDR3 coding DNA: TGTGCCAGCAGCTCGCGGCTGGCCGCGAACACTGAAGCTTTCTTT. The V and J genes are TRBV11-2 and TRBJ1-1; D is unresolved. This CDR3 region has 15 residues. Germline V gives CDR1 SGHAT, CDR2 FQNNGV. Trimming took off 4 bases at V and 1 base at J, with 13 bases between the two ends.

V is TRBV5-1 and J is TRBJ2-3; TRBD2 agrees at 7 bases. Germline-derived CDR1 and CDR2 are SGHRS and YFSETQ. This CDR3 has 14 amino acids. V trimming: 7 bases; J trimming: 2 bases; junction bases outside the gene matches: 7. The CDR3 here is CASGGEQNTDTQYF. The DNA for the CDR3 is TGCGCCAGCGGGGGGGAGCAGAACACAGATACGCAGTATTTT. The full variable domain, its missing parts supplied by reference TRBV5-1 and TRBJ2-3, is KAGVTQTPRYLIKTRGQQVTLSCSPISGHRSVSWYQQTPGQGLQFLFEYFSETQRNKGNFPGRFSGRQFSNSRSEMNVSTLELGDSALYLCASGGEQNTDTQYFGPGTRLTVL.

The gene calls are TRBV27 and TRBJ1-4, with D perhaps TRBD1 (6 bases). The germline V and J ends were trimmed by 5 bases and 10 bases, with 14 bases remaining between them. Germline V gene sequence: CDR1 MNHEY, CDR2 SMNVEV (reference sequence). The CDR3 is 13 residues long. CDR3 amino acids: CASSTTGTGKLFF. CDR3 coding DNA: TGTGCCAGCAGTACCACAGGGACGGGAAAACTGTTTTTT.

This clone has a count of ten or more. The CDR3 DNA reads as TGTGCCAGCAGCGTTAGAGATCCCCAGCATTTT. Protein: CASSVRDPQHF. The chain links TRBV9 to TRBJ1-5; D is uncertain. Germline CDR1 and CDR2: SGDLS and YYNGEE. CDR3 length: 11 amino acids. Trimming took off 2 bases at V and 10 bases at J, with 7 bases between the two ends.

This clone has more than one count but fewer than ten. The J gene is TRBJ1-5, the V gene TRBV2; D is unclear. The CDR3 totals 15 residues. In germline, CDR1 is SNHLY, CDR2 FYNNEI. V shed 3 bases and J shed 11 bases, with 20 bases lying between them. The DNA of the CDR3 is TGTGCCAGCAGTGAGGGCACCTCAGCAAGATCAGCCCAGCATTTT. Encoded protein: CASSEGTSARSAQHF.

The rearrangement links TRBV7-8 to TRBJ2-2, with 13 nucleotides matching TRBD2. The V gene end was trimmed by 2 bases and the J gene end by 6 bases; junction bases not matched to a gene: 6. CDR1 and CDR2 from the germline V gene are SGHVS and FQNEAQ. This CDR3 region has 17 residues. The CDR3 DNA follows: TGTGCCAGCAGCTTACAAGGACTAGCGGGGGCGGCCGGGGAGCTGTTTTTT. Amino acids: CASSLQGLAGAAGELFF.

The chain uses TRBV27 and TRBJ1-2; 7 bases fit TRBD1. CDR1 MNHEY and CDR2 SMNVEV come from the germline V gene (reference sequence). This CDR3 region has 14 residues. V trimming: 4 bases; J trimming: 8 bases; junction bases outside the gene matches: 10. The DNA of the CDR3 is TGTGCCAGCAGTTCACAGGGGCCTACGCGGGGCTACACCTTC. It translates to CASSSQGPTRGYTF.

The rearrangement joins TRBV6-5 to TRBJ2-7, with D perhaps matching TRBD1 (6 bases). Trimming shortened V by 8 bases and J by 4 bases, and 18 bases separated the two germline ends. The CDR3 has 14 amino acids. Germline V gives CDR1 MNHEY, CDR2 SVGAGI. In DNA form, the CDR3 reads TGTGCCAGCTCGAAGGGGGTGGCCCTGTACGAGCAGTACTTC. Its protein is CASSKGVALYEQYF.

As DNA, the CDR3 is TGTGCCAGCAGCCCCCGAAAGGCTCAGAGCTCCTACAATGAGCAGTTCTTC. Translating gives CASSPRKAQSSYNEQFF. The J gene is TRBJ2-1, the V gene TRBV9, with D unclear. Trimming removed 4 bases from V and 0 bases from J, with 17 bases in between. CDR1 is SGDLS, CDR2 YYNGEE, per germline. This CDR3 has 17 residues.

In this sample, this clone turned up once. CDR3: CASSLLGQGSNQPQHF. Here the CDR3 DNA reads TGTGCCAGCAGTCTTCTGGGACAGGGCAGCAATCAGCCCCAGCATTTT. The chain combines TRBV27 with TRBJ1-5; the match to TRBD1 covers 9 bases. CDR1 MNHEY and CDR2 SMNVEV come from the germline V gene (reference sequence). The CDR3 is 16 amino acids. After removal of 5 bases from V and 1 base from J, the junction contained 6 bases not matched to a gene.

This chain joins TRBV7-9 and TRBJ2-2; 13 nucleotides align to TRBD2. With 4 bases clipped from V and 6 bases from J, the junction kept 14 bases outside the gene matches. The germline gives CDR1 SEHNR, CDR2 FQNEAQ (reference sequence). The CDR3 consists of 19 residues. The CDR3 protein is CASSSGLAGVHPGAGELFF. CDR3 DNA: TGTGCCAGCAGCTCAGGACTAGCGGGGGTACACCCCGGGGCCGGGGAGCTGTTTTTT.

This chain links TRBV10-2 with TRBJ1-1, with D hard to call. CDR3 length: 13 residues. The germline CDR1 and CDR2 sequences are WSHSY and SAAADI. The V end lost 0 bases, the J end lost 3 bases, and 5 bases lay between the germline ends. The CDR3 is CASSESWDTEAFF. Here the CDR3 DNA reads TGCGCCAGCAGTGAGTCCTGGGACACTGAAGCTTTCTTT.

The J gene is TRBJ2-1, the V gene TRBV11-2; unclear D gene. Between the trimmed V and J ends, which lost 7 bases and 3 bases, there was a span of 7 bases. The CDR3 sequence is 12 residues long. CDR1 is SGHAT, CDR2 FQNNGV, per germline. CDR3 bases: TGTGCCAGCACCCTCTACTACAATGAGCAGTTCTTC. As protein: CASTLYYNEQFF.

DNA for the CDR3: TGCGCCAGCAGCTTGGTCACAGGGGGGCCTTACGAGCAGTACTTC. This encodes CASSLVTGGPYEQYF. This chain joins TRBV5-1 and TRBJ2-7; 8 bases fit TRBD1. V shed 0 bases and J 4 bases; nucleotides not matched to a gene: 6. The CDR3 spans 15 residues. Germline loops: CDR1 SGHRS, CDR2 YFSETQ.